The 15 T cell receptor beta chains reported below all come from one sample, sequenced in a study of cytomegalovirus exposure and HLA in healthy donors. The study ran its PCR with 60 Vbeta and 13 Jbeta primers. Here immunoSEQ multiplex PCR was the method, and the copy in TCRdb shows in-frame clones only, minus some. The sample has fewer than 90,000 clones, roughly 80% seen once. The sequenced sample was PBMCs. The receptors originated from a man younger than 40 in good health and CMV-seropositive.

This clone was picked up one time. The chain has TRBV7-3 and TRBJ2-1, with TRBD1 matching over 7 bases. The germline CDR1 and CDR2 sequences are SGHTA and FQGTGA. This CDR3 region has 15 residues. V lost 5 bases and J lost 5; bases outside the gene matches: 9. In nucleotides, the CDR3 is TGTGCCAGCAGCCCGAGACAGGGTCTACACAATGAGCAGTTCTTC. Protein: CASSPRQGLHNEQFF.

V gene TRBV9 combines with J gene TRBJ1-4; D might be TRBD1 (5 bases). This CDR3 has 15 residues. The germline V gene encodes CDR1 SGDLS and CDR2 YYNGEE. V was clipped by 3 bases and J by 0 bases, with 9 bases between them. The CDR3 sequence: CASSARGATNEKLFF. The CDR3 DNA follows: TGTGCCAGCAGCGCCCGGGGGGCAACTAATGAAAAACTGTTTTTT.

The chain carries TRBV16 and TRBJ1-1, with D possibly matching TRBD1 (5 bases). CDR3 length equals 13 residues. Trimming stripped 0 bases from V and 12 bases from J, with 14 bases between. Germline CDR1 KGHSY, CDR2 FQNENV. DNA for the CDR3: TGTGCCAGCAGCCAATCCTCGGTGGGGGGGACTTTCTTT. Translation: CASSQSSVGGTFF.

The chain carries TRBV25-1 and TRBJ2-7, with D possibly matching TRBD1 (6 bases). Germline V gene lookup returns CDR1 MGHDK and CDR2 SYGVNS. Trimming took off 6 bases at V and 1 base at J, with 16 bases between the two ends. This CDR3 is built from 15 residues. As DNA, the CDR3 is TGTGCCAGCAGAGACTCCGGGACACCATCCTACGAGCAGTACTTC. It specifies CASRDSGTPSYEQYF.

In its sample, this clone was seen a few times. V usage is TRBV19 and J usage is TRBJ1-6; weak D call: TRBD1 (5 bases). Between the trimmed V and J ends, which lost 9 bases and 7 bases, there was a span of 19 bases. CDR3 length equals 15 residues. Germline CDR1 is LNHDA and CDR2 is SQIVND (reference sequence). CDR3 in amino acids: CASQPQGRVNSPLHF. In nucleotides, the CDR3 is TGTGCCAGCCAACCTCAGGGAAGGGTCAATTCACCCCTCCACTTT.

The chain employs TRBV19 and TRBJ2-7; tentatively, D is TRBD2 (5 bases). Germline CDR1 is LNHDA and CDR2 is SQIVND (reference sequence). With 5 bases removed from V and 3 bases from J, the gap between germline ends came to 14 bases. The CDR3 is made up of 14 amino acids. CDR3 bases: TGTGCCAGTAGTTCTACGGACTCGGGCTACGAGCAGTACTTC. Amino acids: CASSSTDSGYEQYF.

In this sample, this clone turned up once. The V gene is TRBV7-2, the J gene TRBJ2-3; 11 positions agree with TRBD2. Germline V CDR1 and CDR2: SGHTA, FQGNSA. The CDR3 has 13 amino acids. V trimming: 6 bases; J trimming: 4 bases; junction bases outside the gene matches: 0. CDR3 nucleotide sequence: TGTGCCAGCAGACTAGCGGGGGCAGATACGCAGTATTTT. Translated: CASRLAGADTQYF.

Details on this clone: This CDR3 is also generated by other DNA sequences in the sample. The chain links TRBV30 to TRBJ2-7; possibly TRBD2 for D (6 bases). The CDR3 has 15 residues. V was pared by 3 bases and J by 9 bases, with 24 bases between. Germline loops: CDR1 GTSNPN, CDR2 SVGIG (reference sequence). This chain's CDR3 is CAWRETNRRGGRQYF. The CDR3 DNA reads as TGTGCCTGGAGAGAAACCAACCGGAGGGGTGGGCGGCAGTACTTC. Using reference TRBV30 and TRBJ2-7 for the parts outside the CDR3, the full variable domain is SQTIHQWPATLVQPVGSPLSLECTVEGTSNPNLYWYRQAAGRGLQLLFYSVGIGQISSEVPQNLSASRPQDRQFILSSKKLLLSDSGFYLCAWRETNRRGGRQYFGPGTRLTVT.

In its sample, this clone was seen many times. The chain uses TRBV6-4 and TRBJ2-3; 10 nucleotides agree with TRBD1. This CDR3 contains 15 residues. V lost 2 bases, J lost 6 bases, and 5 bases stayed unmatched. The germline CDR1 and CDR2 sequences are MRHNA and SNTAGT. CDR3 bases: TGTGCCAGCAGTGACGGGGGACAGGGGAGCGATACGCAGTATTTT. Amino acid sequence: CASSDGGQGSDTQYF.

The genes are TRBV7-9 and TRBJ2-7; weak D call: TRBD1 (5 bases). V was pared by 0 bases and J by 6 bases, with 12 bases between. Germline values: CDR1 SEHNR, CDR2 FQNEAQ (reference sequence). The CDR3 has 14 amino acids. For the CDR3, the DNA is TGTGCCAGCAGCTTAGCCGGGCCAGGGCCCGAGCAGTACTTC. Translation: CASSLAGPGPEQYF.

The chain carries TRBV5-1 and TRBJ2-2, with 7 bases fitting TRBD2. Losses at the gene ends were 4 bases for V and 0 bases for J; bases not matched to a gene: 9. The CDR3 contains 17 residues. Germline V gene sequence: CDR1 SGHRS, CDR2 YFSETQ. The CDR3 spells CASSPAGVHSNTGELFF. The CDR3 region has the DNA TGCGCCAGCAGCCCCGCGGGGGTCCACTCGAACACCGGGGAGCTGTTTTTT.

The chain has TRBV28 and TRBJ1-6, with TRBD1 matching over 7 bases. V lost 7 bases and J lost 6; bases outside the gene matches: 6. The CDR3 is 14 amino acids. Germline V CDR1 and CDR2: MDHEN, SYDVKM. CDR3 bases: TGTGCCAGCACTACGACAGGGCCTAATTCACCCCTCCACTTT. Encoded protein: CASTTTGPNSPLHF.

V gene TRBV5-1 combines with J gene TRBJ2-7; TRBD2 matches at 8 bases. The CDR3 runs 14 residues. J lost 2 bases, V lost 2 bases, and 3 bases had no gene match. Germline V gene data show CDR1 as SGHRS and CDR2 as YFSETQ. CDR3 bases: TGCGCCAGCAGCTTCGGGGGGGGAACCTACGAGCAGTACTTC. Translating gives CASSFGGGTYEQYF.

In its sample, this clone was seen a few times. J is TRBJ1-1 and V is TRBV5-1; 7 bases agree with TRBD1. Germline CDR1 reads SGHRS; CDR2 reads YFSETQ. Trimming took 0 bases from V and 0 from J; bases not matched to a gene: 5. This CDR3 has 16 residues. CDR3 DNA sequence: TGCGCCAGCAGCTTGGGGGACAGTCGAATGAACACTGAAGCTTTCTTT. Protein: CASSLGDSRMNTEAFF.

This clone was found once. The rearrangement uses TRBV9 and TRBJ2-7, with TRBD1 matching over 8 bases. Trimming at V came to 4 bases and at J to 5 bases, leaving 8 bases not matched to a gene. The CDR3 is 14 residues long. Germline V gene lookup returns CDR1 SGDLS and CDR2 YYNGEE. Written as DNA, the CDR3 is TGTGCCAGCAGCCCGAGGACAGGGCGCGACGAGCAGTACTTC. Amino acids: CASSPRTGRDEQYF.